The present T cell receptor (beta chain) was sequenced within a study of vaccination effects on CD4 cells after COVID-19 (dated by TCRdb to about 2022). Background for the entire study: Each participant got two doses of an mRNA SARS-CoV-2 vaccine, either BNT162b2 or mRNA-1273. SARS-CoV-2 spike-specific CD4+ TCR repertoires were compared before and after mRNA vaccination in COVID-19 convalescent patients and in infection-naive vaccine recipients. The full study included some 10 COVID-19 convalescent patients and a handful of SARS-CoV-2-naive healthy vaccine recipients. In the study, cultures from other donors were sequenced using the Oncomine TCR Beta short-read assay on an Illumina iSeq 100.

On this clone: Its recognized antigen is unknown. The record has no base qualities; no much larger clone is one base away.

The library was prepared using the immunoSEQ multiplex PCR assay. DNA from the cultured, isolated CD4+ T cells was subjected to TCR beta CDR3 sequencing. As for how the authors treated the data: The analysis removed non-productive TCR sequences, trimmed reads to the CDR3 region, and retained only CDR3s that were 7 or more amino acids long. The MANAFEST web app was used to pick out antigen-specific clonotypes by comparing their expansion in peptide wells with that in reference cultures. To be called positive, a clone needed expansion at FDR<0.05 compared with the reference and with all other wells, an odds ratio greater than 5, and a frequency greater than 0.1% in two replicate wells. Clonotypes significantly expanded in SARS-CoV-2 spike wells and in at least one common cold coronavirus spike condition were defined as cross-reactive. CDR3 similarity was assessed by Levenshtein distance using the stringdist R package, and unrooted trees were constructed with ape in R 3.6.1. Not all clones reach the TCRdb copy of this immuneACCESS table, which keeps in-frame sequences only. Checked studies attribute under half of the gap to unresolved V genes and leave the rest unexplained. The D gene and trimming were derived from the DNA, and the V and J assignments and clone size from that table. In this sample the table shows fewer than 85,000 clones, around 78% of which occur a single time. Jointly, the top ten make up over 9.5% of the sample.

The ViraFEST assay stimulated PBMC with viral peptide pools and then used TCR sequencing to identify antigen-specific CD4+ T cell clonotypes by expansion. After around ten days of culture, CD4+ T cells were isolated with the EasySep CD4+ T cell isolation kit. Negative nucleocapsid antibody results before and after vaccination confirmed that the healthy vaccine recipients had no prior SARS-CoV-2 infection. Some 2 million PBMC per well were cultured with 9 to 10 ug/ml peptides in IMDM containing 5% human AB serum, around 10 IU/ml IL-2 and gentamicin. On days 3 and 7, half of the culture medium was replaced with fresh IL-2-containing medium. Unless noted otherwise, every peptide stimulation condition was cultured in triplicate wells. Using Ficoll-Paque Plus gradient centrifugation, PBMC were separated from whole blood and then either used fresh or cryopreserved at -140C. Overlapping peptide pools spanned the spike proteins of SARS-CoV-2 and the common cold coronaviruses HCoV-NL63, HCoV-OC43 and HCoV-229E. The QIAamp micro DNA kit was used to extract genomic DNA from the cultured CD4+ T cells.

Study-wide findings and limitations: Among healthy vaccine recipients, nearly all vaccine-induced clones were SARS-CoV-2 mono-reactive, and just 1 of 255 was cross-reactive with common cold coronaviruses. Limitations of the study were the small number of convalescent patients and the absence of early post-infection timepoints. At late post-vaccination timepoints, both infection-induced and vaccine-induced clones showed marked clonal contraction, consistent with waning T cell responses.

CDR1 and CDR2 are read off the germline V gene (reference sequence) as LNHDA and SQIVND. Inclusive of the bounding cysteine and phenylalanine, the CDR3 is 17 residues long. The entry retains the CDR3 DNA only, 51 bases that are in frame from base 1. V trim: 5 bases; J trim: 1 base; unmatched bases: 9. The source material was CD4+ T cells from PBMCs cultured with SARS-CoV-2 spike peptides, sampled before COVID-19 vaccination. Reading the label with the study, this specimen's cell subset or site is: SARS-CoV-2 spike overlapping peptide pool stimulation. This clonotype originated in a human donor who received a COVID-19 vaccine. Rearrangement joined TRBV19 to TRBJ2-2; the junction holds 8 bases that match TRBD1. The DNA sequence is given as TGTGCCAGTAGTCGGCAGGGGGCGCTTGGGAACACCGGGGAGCTGTTTTTT. Its protein is CASSRQGALGNTGELFF.